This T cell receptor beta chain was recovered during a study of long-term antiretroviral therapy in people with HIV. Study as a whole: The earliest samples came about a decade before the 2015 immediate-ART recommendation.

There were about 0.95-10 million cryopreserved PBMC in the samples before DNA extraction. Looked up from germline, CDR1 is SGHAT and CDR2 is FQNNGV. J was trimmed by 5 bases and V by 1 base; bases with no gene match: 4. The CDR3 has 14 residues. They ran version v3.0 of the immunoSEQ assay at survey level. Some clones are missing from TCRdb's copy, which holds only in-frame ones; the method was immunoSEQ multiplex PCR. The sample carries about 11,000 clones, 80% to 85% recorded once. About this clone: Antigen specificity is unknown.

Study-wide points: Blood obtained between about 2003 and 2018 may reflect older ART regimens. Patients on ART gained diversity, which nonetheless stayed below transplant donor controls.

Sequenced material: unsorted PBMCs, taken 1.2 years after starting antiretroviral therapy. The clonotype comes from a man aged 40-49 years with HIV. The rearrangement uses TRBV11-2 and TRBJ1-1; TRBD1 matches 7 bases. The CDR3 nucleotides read TGTGCCAGCAGCTTAGGCACAGGGGAAACTGAAGCTTTCTTT. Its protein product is CASSLGTGETEAFF.